This TCR beta chain was recorded in a study of T-cell reconstitution after alpha-beta-depleted transplantation in children. Library preparation (for TCRbeta) was performed with unique molecular identifiers. Via MiXCR, TCRdb re-called the PCR reads, giving one row per CDR3 protein. Here the sample spans hundreds of thousands of distinct CDR3 sequences, about 11% being singletons. Per germline, CDR1 SGHNT and CDR2 YENEEA. With V trimmed by 5 bases and J by 1 base, 7 bases remained unmatched. The CDR3 consists of 15 residues. Study findings and constraints: A year post-transplant, T-cell counts and diversity derived mostly from newly produced T cells. Several hundred graft clones that had expanded were reportedly the source of alpha-beta T cells about two months after transplant.

This clonotype was seen at least ten times. Its antigen is still unknown. The clonotype originates from a child aged 2 to 15 with inherited bone marrow failure, due to receive a stem cell transplant. The chain combines TRBV11-3 with TRBJ2-5, with 7 bases aligning to TRBD1. Here the sequenced sample was PBMCs, taken before TCRalphabeta/CD19-depleted stem cell transplant. The CDR3 nucleotides read TGTGCCAGCAGCCCATCGACAGGGTTCCAAGAGACCCAGTACTTC. It specifies CASSPSTGFQETQYF.